The 21 T cell receptor beta chains given below trace back to one sample, sequenced in a study of T cells after yellow fever vaccination. From the 5' RACE reads, TCRdb called clonotypes with MiXCR, one entry per CDR3 protein. The table has some 240,000 distinct CDR3 sequences, about 5% seen once. The sample here was CD4+ T cells sorted from PBMCs, taken on the day of the yellow fever booster vaccination. The receptor set was obtained from a man in his late teens or twenties who received the YFV17D yellow fever vaccine.

This clonotype was counted ten times or more. The rearrangement links TRBV5-1 to TRBJ1-3; D is unclear. V was trimmed by 0 bases and J by 7 bases, leaving 11 bases between them. In germline, CDR1 is SGHRS, CDR2 YFSETQ. The CDR3 loop spans 14 amino acids. CDR3 DNA sequence: TGCGCCAGCAGCTTGGAGTCGTTAGCCAACACCATATATTTT. Residues: CASSLESLANTIYF.

This clonotype was observed a few times. DNA of the CDR3: TGTGCCAGCAGCTCCGCCCTTATCCGGGACGGCTGGGAGACCCAGTACTTC. Its translation is CASSSALIRDGWETQYF. The rearrangement uses TRBV11-2 and TRBJ2-5; D may be TRBD1 or TRBD2 (5 bases each). CDR1 and CDR2 (germline): SGHAT, FQNNGV. This CDR3 has 17 amino acids. Trimming left V 4 bases short and J 5 bases short, with 23 bases between.

The chain employs TRBV12-3 or TRBV12-4 and TRBJ2-7; possible D gene TRBD1, 5 bases. This CDR3 is 15 amino acids long. Between the trimmed V and J ends, which lost 5 bases and 0 bases, there was a span of 14 bases. As DNA, the CDR3 is TGTGCCAGCAGTAACAGGAAAAGGGGCTCCTACGAGCAGTACTTC. It encodes CASSNRKRGSYEQYF.

This clonotype was seen more than once but under ten times. The chain carries TRBV20-1 and TRBJ2-4; the D call may be TRBD1 or TRBD2 (5 bases each). There are 15 residues in the CDR3. V lost 3 bases to trimming and J lost 0 bases, with 12 bases between them. Germline-derived CDR1 and CDR2 are DFQATT and SNEGSKA (reference sequence). This chain's CDR3 is CSARGEILAKNIQYF. The CDR3 DNA reads as TGCAGTGCTAGGGGGGAAATCTTAGCCAAAAACATTCAGTACTTC.

The gene calls are TRBV5-1 and TRBJ2-4, with D maybe TRBD2 (5 bases). V lost 2 bases, J lost 9 bases, and 15 bases lay in between. The CDR3 has 14 amino acids. Germline V gene sequence: CDR1 SGHRS, CDR2 YFSETQ. The CDR3 DNA is TGCGCCAGCAGCTTACTGGGAGACTCGAGCATTCAGTACTTC. Residues: CASSLLGDSSIQYF.

This clonotype has a handful of counts. The chain links TRBV9 to TRBJ1-2; TRBD1 aligns across 7 bases. Germline lookup yields CDR1 SGDLS and CDR2 YYNGEE. The trim removed 2 bases at V and 4 bases at J, leaving 5 bases unmatched. This CDR3 has 14 residues. The chain's CDR3 is CASSVQAGGYGYTF. The CDR3 DNA is TGTGCCAGCAGCGTCCAAGCAGGGGGCTATGGCTACACCTTC.

The chain couples TRBV14 to TRBJ2-7, with 8 bases that match TRBD1. V was pared by 4 bases and J by 3 bases, with 5 bases of the junction left unmatched. This CDR3 has 14 residues. Germline assignment: CDR1 SGHDN and CDR2 FVKESK. The CDR3 protein is CASSPWTGSYEQYV. Written as DNA, the CDR3 is TGTGCCAGCAGCCCCTGGACAGGGAGCTACGAGCAGTACGTC.

This clonotype was seen many times. The chain employs TRBV21-1 and TRBJ2-1; TRBD1, the D gene given by the table, was not confirmed from the DNA. TRBV21-1 is noted as a pseudogene. The CDR3 sequence is 16 residues long. For the CDR3, the DNA is TGTGCCAGCAGCAAAGCGGGCAGGGGATGCCACAATGAGCAGTTCTTC. Amino acids: CASSKAGRGCHNEQFF.

Points on this clonotype: A much bigger clone sits one base away, suggesting this may be a read error. The CDR3 DNA sequence: TGTGCCAGCAGTCATGGCGGGGAGAGTTCACCCCTCCACTTT. Encoded protein: CASSHGGESSPLHF. The J gene is TRBJ1-6, the V gene TRBV6-6; the D is unclear. Trimming left V 5 bases short and J 9 bases short, with 14 bases between. The germline V gene encodes CDR1 MNHNY and CDR2 SVGAGI (reference sequence). The CDR3 contains 14 residues.

In its sample, this clonotype was seen a few times. V gene TRBV18 combines with J gene TRBJ1-6, with D possibly being TRBD1 (5 bases). The germline gives CDR1 KGHSH, CDR2 LQKENI. The CDR3 loop spans 15 amino acids. Deletions cut 1 base from V and 4 bases from J, with 8 bases between. The CDR3 spells CASSPRDGYNSPLHF. CDR3 DNA sequence: TGTGCCAGCTCACCACGGGACGGTTATAATTCACCCCTCCACTTT.

This clonotype was picked up a small number of times. The chain links TRBV5-6 to TRBJ2-1, with D perhaps matching TRBD1 (5 bases). V lost 6 bases and J 5 bases, leaving 21 bases between the germline ends. The CDR3 totals 16 residues. Per the germline V gene, CDR1 is SGHDT and CDR2 is YYEEEE. DNA for the CDR3: TGTGCCAGCACCCCGCGGCAGGGCCACGTAGACAATGAGCAGTTCTTC. It is translated as CASTPRQGHVDNEQFF.

The rearrangement links TRBV7-9 to TRBJ2-5; 8 bases line up with TRBD1. The V gene's germline CDR1 is SEHNR and CDR2 FQNEAQ (reference sequence). The CDR3 extends over 14 amino acids. V was clipped by 5 bases and J by 5 bases; unmatched bases: 7. CDR3 nucleotide sequence: TGTGCCAGCAGCGAGCTCTACAGGGGGGAGACCCAGTACTTC. Protein product: CASSELYRGETQYF.

This clonotype was seen ten or more times. The chain links TRBV7-2 to TRBJ1-5; D is uncertain. Trimming left V 5 bases short and J 0 bases short, with 5 bases between. The CDR3 is 13 residues long. The germline V gene has CDR1 SGHTA and CDR2 FQGNSA. DNA for the CDR3: TGTGCCAGCAGCCCGAATAGCAATCAGCCCCAGCATTTT. Residues: CASSPNSNQPQHF.

This clonotype was found many times. This chain links TRBV9 with TRBJ2-1, with 9 bases lining up with TRBD1. Looked up from germline, CDR1 is SGDLS and CDR2 is YYNGEE. The CDR3 has 16 residues. V was pared by 3 bases and J by 4 bases, with 8 bases of the junction left unmatched. CDR3 nucleotide sequence: TGTGCCAGCAGCGACCGGGGACAGGGATTGTACAATGAGCAGTTCTTC. Its translation: CASSDRGQGLYNEQFF.

This clonotype was recorded many times. One end of the junction does not line up with germline, which may come from a read error. The gene calls are TRBV6-2 or TRBV6-3 and TRBJ1-1; 8 positions match TRBD1. The CDR3 sequence is 11 residues long. Germline V gene lookup returns CDR1 MNHEY and CDR2 SVGEGT. The CDR3 protein is CASSQGPTGVF. The CDR3 region has the DNA TGTGCCAGCAGCCAGGGGCCGACAGGGGTATTT.

There are a few counts of this clonotype. The V gene is TRBV19, the J gene TRBJ2-4; no clear D gene. CDR3 length: 13 amino acids. Germline CDR1 is LNHDA and CDR2 is SQIVND (reference sequence). V was clipped by 6 bases and J by 1 base, with 7 bases between them. CDR3 protein: CASRPLAKNIQYF. In nucleotides, the CDR3 is TGTGCCAGTAGGCCGCTGGCCAAAAACATTCAGTACTTC.

This clonotype was picked up many times. This chain links TRBV11-2 with TRBJ2-5; D may be TRBD2 (6 bases). Looked up from germline, CDR1 is SGHAT and CDR2 is FQNNGV. CDR3 length: 10 residues. V lost 6 bases and J lost 10, with 9 bases in between. This CDR3 reads CASSGGVQYF. For the CDR3, the DNA is TGTGCCAGCAGTGGAGGGGTCCAGTACTTC. The variable domain in full, with the rest retrieved from reference TRBV11-2 and TRBJ2-5, is EAGVAQSPRYKIIEKRQSVAFWCNPISGHATLYWYQQILGQGPKLLIQFQNNGVVDDSQLPKDRFSAERLKGVDSTLKIQPAKLEDSAVYLCASSGGVQYFGPGTRLLVL.

This clonotype turned up a few times. This rearrangement joins TRBV5-1 to TRBJ2-5; the match to TRBD2 covers 11 bases. Germline V gene sequence: CDR1 SGHRS, CDR2 YFSETQ. This CDR3 comprises 17 residues. The J segment lost 4 bases and the V segment lost 0 bases, leaving 8 bases of the junction unmatched. The CDR3 DNA reads as TGCGCCAGCAGCTTGGGGCTCTCGACTAGCGGGGTAGAGACCCAGTACTTC. This translates into CASSLGLSTSGVETQYF. Full variable domain (remainder filled in from reference TRBV5-1 and TRBJ2-5): KAGVTQTPRYLIKTRGQQVTLSCSPISGHRSVSWYQQTPGQGLQFLFEYFSETQRNKGNFPGRFSGRQFSNSRSEMNVSTLELGDSALYLCASSLGLSTSGVETQYFGPGTRLLVL.

Worth noting for this clonotype: A junction boundary mismatches the germline segment, possibly from a read error. In DNA, the CDR3 is TGTGCCAGCAGTCTATGGGCGGGCAGGGGAGATGGCTACACCTTC. It yields the protein CASSLWAGRGDGYTF. The chain recombines TRBV28 with TRBJ1-2; tentative D call: TRBD1 (6 bases). The CDR3 loop spans 15 amino acids. In germline, CDR1 is MDHEN, CDR2 SYDVKM.

This clonotype has more than one count but fewer than ten. V gene TRBV6-5 combines with J gene TRBJ1-2; 7 nucleotides align to TRBD1. Germline lookup yields CDR1 MNHEY and CDR2 SVGAGI. V shed 4 bases and J 4 bases; nucleotides not matched to a gene: 9. The CDR3 spans 15 residues. The CDR3 sequence: CASSSPGDSFYGYTF. The CDR3 coding sequence is TGTGCCAGCAGTTCCCCAGGGGACAGTTTCTATGGCTACACCTTC.

This clonotype showed up just a few times. The V gene is TRBV2, the J gene TRBJ1-1; TRBD1 is a possible D gene (5 bases). V shed 5 bases and J shed 0 bases, with 10 bases lying between them. Germline V gene data show CDR1 as SNHLY and CDR2 as FYNNEI. The CDR3 covers 14 residues. Here the CDR3 DNA reads TGTGCCAGCAGTAGAGAAGGGGTGAACACTGAAGCTTTCTTT. Protein sequence: CASSREGVNTEAFF.